A selection of T cell receptor beta chains follows, all from one sample in a study of cytomegalovirus exposure and HLA in healthy donors. Clones were sequenced by immunoSEQ multiplex PCR, and TCRdb holds only the in-frame ones, with some missing. The sample includes a few hundred thousand clones, over 80% seen only once; the top ten take roughly 13%. Sample: PBMCs. Receptors originate from a woman aged 25 to 45 in good health and CMV-seropositive. Both conserved end residues are part of each CDR3. D genes are given only for firm matches. Part of the rows lack a size; the others show once, few, many or a class for expanded clones.

TRBV27	.	.	TRBJ2-1	TGTGCCAGCAGGCTTGCAGGAGGGCCCAATGAGCAGTTCTTC	CASRLAGGPNEQFF
TRBV9	.	.	TRBJ2-7	TGTGCCAGCAGCGCCTCGAACAGTCCCTACGAGCAGTACTTC	CASSASNSPYEQYF
TRBV2	few	.	TRBJ1-2	TGTGCCAGCAGTGACGGGGTGGGCTACACCTTC	CASSDGVGYTF
TRBV11-2	.	.	TRBJ1-2	TGTGCCAGCAGCTCCCTAGACAAGCAGTTGTACGGCTACACCTTC	CASSSLDKQLYGYTF
TRBV6-5	.	TRBD2	TRBJ2-4	TGTGCCAGCAGCCCAGCGGGAAAGGGAAACATTCAGTACTTC	CASSPAGKGNIQYF
TRBV5-1	.	TRBD1	TRBJ2-7	TGCGCCAGCAGGGACGGACAGGTTATCTCCTACGAGCAGTACTTC	CASRDGQVISYEQYF
TRBV30	.	.	TRBJ2-7	TGTGCCTGGAGTGGGGAGGCTCCGGATCCGTACTTC	CAWSGEAPDPYF
TRBV7-2	once	TRBD1	TRBJ1-1	TGTGCCAGCAGCTCGGACAGGGGGCGCGGGCACACTGAAGCTTTCTTT	CASSSDRGRGHTEAFF
TRBV5-1	.	.	TRBJ2-7	TGCGCCAGCAGCTTGGCGGAGACAGGCGACGAGCAGTACTTC	CASSLAETGDEQYF
TRBV28	few	.	TRBJ1-5	TGTGCCAGCAGCCTAACCAACAATCAGCCCCAGCATTTT	CASSLTNNQPQHF
TRBV5-1	.	TRBD1	TRBJ1-2	TGCGCCAGCAGCTTGGCCGTTACCCGGGACAGGTCTTTAGGGGGCTACACCTTC	CASSLAVTRDRSLGGYTF
TRBV7-6	.	.	TRBJ1-4	TGTGCCAGCAGCTTAGCCGGGGACCACAGGAAACTGTTTTTT	CASSLAGDHRKLFF
TRBV5-6	.	.	TRBJ1-4	TGTGCCAGCAGCCGCGCCCCGGGGGGCGGTGAAAAACTGTTTTTT	CASSRAPGGGEKLFF
TRBV27	.	.	TRBJ2-1	TGTGCCAGCAGTCCGCAAAACTTGGGGGAGCAGTTCTTC	CASSPQNLGEQFF
TRBV6-5	.	TRBD2	TRBJ2-1	TGTGCCAGCAGCCACGGACTAGCGGGAAACAATGAGCAGTTCTTC	CASSHGLAGNNEQFF
TRBV6-1	few	.	TRBJ2-5	TGTGCCAGCAGTGAAGTTGGGGAAAAGATGGTTCCGTACTTC	CASSEVGEKMVPYF
TRBV30	.	TRBD2	TRBJ2-2	TGTGCCTGGTCCCAAGGGAGGGTCGCCACCGGGGAGCTGTTTTTT	CAWSQGRVATGELFF
TRBV15	.	TRBD2	TRBJ2-1	TGTGCCACCAGCATCAGACTAGCGGGGTACAATGAGCAGTTCTTC	CATSIRLAGYNEQFF
TRBV19	.	.	TRBJ2-7	TGTGCCAGTAGTATAGACCCCTGGGGCCACTACGAGCAGTACTTC	CASSIDPWGHYEQYF
TRBV9	.	.	TRBJ1-2	TGTGCCAGCAGCCTCAGTTGGGGCCCCGAAGCTAACTATGGCTACACCTTC	CASSLSWGPEANYGYTF
TRBV6-4	.	.	TRBJ2-1	TGTGCCAGCAGTGTCGGCCCAGGGAGCTCCTACAATGAGCAGTTCTTC	CASSVGPGSSYNEQFF
TRBV18	.	TRBD1	TRBJ2-7	TGTGCCAGCTCACCATCCGGCCAGGGGGTATACGAGCAGTACTTC	CASSPSGQGVYEQYF
TRBV4-1	once	.	TRBJ2-2	TGCGCCAGCAGCCAACCCCAAACTAGCCCGGCCGGGGAGCTGTTTTTT	CASSQPQTSPAGELFF
TRBV5-1	.	TRBD1	TRBJ1-1	TGCGCCAGCAGCTTTGAGACAGGGACCATAACCCCTATTACGGCTTTCTTT	CASSFETGTITPITAFF
TRBV5-1	.	.	TRBJ2-5	TGCGCCAGCAGCTGGGCCGGACAGATCCAAGAGACCCAGTACTTC	CASSWAGQIQETQYF
TRBV29-1	.	TRBD2	TRBJ2-1	TGCAGCGTTGAGGGAACGGCGGGGGTGTCCTACAATGAGCAGTTCTTC	CSVEGTAGVSYNEQFF
TRBV5-6	.	TRBD1	TRBJ2-7	TGTGCCAGCAGCTTCGGGACAGGGGGTTACGAGCAGTACTTC	CASSFGTGGYEQYF
TRBV27	.	.	TRBJ1-1	TGTGCCAGCGCCCAAAACACTGAAGCTTTCTTT	CASAQNTEAFF
TRBV7-9	.	.	TRBJ2-7	TGTGCCAGCAGCATCGGGCCAGGGGGGAGGTACGAGCAGTACTTC	CASSIGPGGRYEQYF
TRBV10-3	.	TRBD2	TRBJ2-1	TGTGCCATCAGTGGTGGAGCGGGAGGGCCGTGGTACAATGAGCAGTTCTTC	CAISGGAGGPWYNEQFF
TRBV9	.	TRBD2	TRBJ2-1	TGTGCCAGTCAGCCCGGGACTAGGGATAGTCGAATGGTTGATGAGCAGTTCTTC	CASQPGTRDSRMVDEQFF
TRBV29-1	once	TRBD1	TRBJ2-2	TGCAGCGCGCAAACGGGACAGAGGCTCCACACCGGGGAGCTGTTTTTT	CSAQTGQRLHTGELFF
TRBV11-3	.	.	TRBJ2-5	TGTGCCAGCAGCCCTAGGGGAAAAGAGACCCAGTACTTC	CASSPRGKETQYF
TRBV28	.	TRBD1	TRBJ2-1	TGTGCCAGCAGTTTTGGGACAGGGAGGTATGAGCAGTTCTTC	CASSFGTGRYEQFF
TRBV7-2	.	.	TRBJ1-2	TGTGCCAGCAGCTACTGGACAGAAGAAACTGGCTACACCTTC	CASSYWTEETGYTF
TRBV7-2	.	TRBD1	TRBJ1-3	TGTGCCAGCAGCTTACTACAGGGGCCCGGAAACACCATATATTTT	CASSLLQGPGNTIYF
TRBV11-2	.	.	TRBJ2-1	TGTGCCAGCGGGGCGGGCGTGAATGAGCAGTTCTTC	CASGAGVNEQFF
TRBV9	.	TRBD1	TRBJ2-7	TGTGCCAGCAGCGACGGGGACGACAGGGATATCGACGAGCAGTACTTC	CASSDGDDRDIDEQYF
TRBV11-2	.	.	TRBJ1-2	TGTGCCAGCAGCTTCCTGGGAAGGAATGGCTACACCTTC	CASSFLGRNGYTF
TRBV29-1	few	.	TRBJ1-4	TGCAGCGGGACCGGGAGAAATGAAAAACTGTTTTTT	CSGTGRNEKLFF
TRBV29-1	.	.	TRBJ1-2	TGCAGCGTTGAAGCCTCCGTAGGGATTCACTATGGCTACACCTTC	CSVEASVGIHYGYTF
TRBV27	.	.	TRBJ1-2	TGTGCCAGCAGTCCGGGACAACTCTATGGCTACACCTTC	CASSPGQLYGYTF
TRBV6-1	.	TRBD1	TRBJ1-2	TGTGCCAGCAGTGAGCAGACAGGGGGCGGGTATGGCTACACCTTC	CASSEQTGGGYGYTF
TRBV19	.	.	TRBJ1-2	TGTGCCGCCTCAGGGGCCAACTATGGCTACACCTTC	CAASGANYGYTF